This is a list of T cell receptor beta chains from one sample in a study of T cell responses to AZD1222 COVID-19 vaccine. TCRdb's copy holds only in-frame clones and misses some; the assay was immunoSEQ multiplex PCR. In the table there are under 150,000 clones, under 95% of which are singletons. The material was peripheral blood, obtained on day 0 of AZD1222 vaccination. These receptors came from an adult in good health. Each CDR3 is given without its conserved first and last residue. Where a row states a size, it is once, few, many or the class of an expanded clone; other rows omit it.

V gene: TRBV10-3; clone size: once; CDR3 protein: AISGPRQDDEAF
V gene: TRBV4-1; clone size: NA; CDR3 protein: ASSRGGNYEQY
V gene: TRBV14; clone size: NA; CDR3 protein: ASSQGVRGREETQY
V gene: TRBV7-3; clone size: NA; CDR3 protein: ASSLRGPGELF
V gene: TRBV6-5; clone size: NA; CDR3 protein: ASSYLGGSNYGYT
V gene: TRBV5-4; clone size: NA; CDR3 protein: ASSLPTPEHEQF
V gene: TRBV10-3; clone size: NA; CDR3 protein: AISGFPGGSSYEQY
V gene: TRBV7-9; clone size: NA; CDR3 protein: ASSLEGQDVKNIQY
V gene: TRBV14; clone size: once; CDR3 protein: ASSQDIGFSYEQY
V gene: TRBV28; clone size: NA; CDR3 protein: ASWTVAGQPQH
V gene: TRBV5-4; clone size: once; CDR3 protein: ASSLKGPNTEAF
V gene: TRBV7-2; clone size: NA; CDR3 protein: ASSLGTSGMTNTGELF
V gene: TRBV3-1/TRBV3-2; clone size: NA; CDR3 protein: ASSQETVAGAPGELF
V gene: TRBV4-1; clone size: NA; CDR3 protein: ASSQVIGVRNQPQH
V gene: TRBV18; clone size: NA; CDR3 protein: ASSPVAGESEQY
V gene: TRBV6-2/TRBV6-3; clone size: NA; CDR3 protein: ASSYRYNEQF
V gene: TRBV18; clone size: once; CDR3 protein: ASSEGQMVGGQPQH
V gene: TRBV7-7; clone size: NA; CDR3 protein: ASSVSGDPTGELF
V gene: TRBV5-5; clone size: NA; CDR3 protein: ASSSNAGLNTEAF
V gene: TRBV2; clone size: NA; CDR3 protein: ASSVGQIPTGELF
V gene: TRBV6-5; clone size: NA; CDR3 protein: ASKRDRSSGNTIY
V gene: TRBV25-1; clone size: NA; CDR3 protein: ASSVGAYEQY
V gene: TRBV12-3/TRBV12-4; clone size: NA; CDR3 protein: ASSPPSYEQY
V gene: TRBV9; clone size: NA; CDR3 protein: ASSSSVGTVDNGYT
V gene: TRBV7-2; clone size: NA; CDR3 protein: ASSLPFGAEQY
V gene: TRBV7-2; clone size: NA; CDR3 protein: ASSRDRGDEQF
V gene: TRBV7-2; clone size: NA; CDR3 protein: ASSSTLYEQY
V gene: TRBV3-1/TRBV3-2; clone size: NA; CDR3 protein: ASRDTNTQY
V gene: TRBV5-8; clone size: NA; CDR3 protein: ASSPGYLDEQY